The clone carrying this TCR beta chain appeared once. Its antigen is not known. Germline loops: CDR1 SGHTA, CDR2 FQGNSA. This CDR3 has 18 residues. Losses at the gene ends were 4 bases for V and 1 base for J; bases not matched to a gene: 14. The data were obtained in a study of early T cells in non-severe SARS-CoV-2 infection. Study as a whole: Bulk RNA taken from unsorted whole blood was sequenced, leaving chains unpaired.

Findings and caveats of the study: VDJdb-based matching was biased toward anti-spike CD8 responses and missed private and CD4 specificities.

Unique molecular identifiers were affixed to single, distinct cDNA molecules. TCRdb analysed the 5' RACE reads with MiXCR anew, one entry per CDR3 protein. The sample lists around 61,000 distinct CDR3 sequences, 10% to 14% seen once, with around 1.6% in the top ten. Sequencing was performed on whole blood. The TCR comes from an adult who was a healthcare worker with PCR-confirmed SARS-CoV-2 infection or an uninfected control (not recorded which). This chain connects TRBV7-2 to TRBJ2-3; 7 bases fit TRBD1. CDR3 sequence (DNA): TGTGCCAGCAGCTATGGGACAGTGGGCACTTGGGGCACAGATACGCAGTATTTT. Translation: CASSYGTVGTWGTDTQYF.